The sequence of this T cell receptor (beta chain) was determined in a study of blood T cells in healthy people across ages. Study conclusions and caveats: Samples with more naive T cells showed higher observed beta diversity. Among long-lived donors, naive CD4+ cells were more numerous and diversity higher than in aged donors.

Concerning this clonotype: The antigen is undetermined.

Next came a second PCR, run for about 6 to 11 cycles, which used a sample-barcoded 5' primer along with a J-beta primer mix. MiXCR, applied by TCRdb to the 5' RACE reads, yields one record per CDR3 protein. The table has about 1,400,000 distinct CDR3 sequences, around 55% seen once. Per germline, CDR1 SGHTA and CDR2 FQGNSA. Trimming cost V 7 bases and J 5 bases; bases outside gene matches: 10. The CDR3 sequence is 15 residues long. The sequence was obtained from a man aged 18 to 30 in good health. J is TRBJ2-3 and V is TRBV7-2, with 9 nucleotides matching TRBD2. Sequenced: blood. For the CDR3, the DNA is TGTGCCAGCACCCGGGGGGCGGGAGGGAGAGATACGCAGTATTTT. Translating gives CASTRGAGGRDTQYF.